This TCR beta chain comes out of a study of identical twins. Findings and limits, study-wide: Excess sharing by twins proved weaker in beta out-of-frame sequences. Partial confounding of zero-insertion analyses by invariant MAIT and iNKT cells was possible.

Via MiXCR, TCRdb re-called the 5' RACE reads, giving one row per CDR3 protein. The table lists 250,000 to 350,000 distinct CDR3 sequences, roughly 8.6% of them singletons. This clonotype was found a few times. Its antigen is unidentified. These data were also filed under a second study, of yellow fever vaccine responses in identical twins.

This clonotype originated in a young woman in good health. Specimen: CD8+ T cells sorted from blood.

Here the CDR3 DNA reads TGTGCCAGCAGCGTAGGTACTAGCGGGGGGATTAGGGATGAGCAGTTCTTC. This encodes CASSVGTSGGIRDEQFF. The rearrangement joins TRBV9 to TRBJ2-1; 12 bases are a match to TRBD2. With 0 bases clipped from V and 8 bases from J, the junction kept 9 bases outside the gene matches. CDR1 and CDR2 (germline): SGDLS, YYNGEE. The CDR3 is 17 amino acids.